The clone carrying this TCR beta chain was seen only a few times. What it binds is not known. The sample is drawn from a study of cytomegalovirus exposure and HLA in healthy donors. Study context: Caucasian-associated ancestry cluster membership applied to over 80% of under 450 genotyped donors. The study, taken as a whole, reports: It was about 150 TCR beta chains that were listed as cytomegalovirus-associated. In vitro, three CMV-associated chains proved specific for CMV antigens.

CDR1 MNHEY and CDR2 SVGAGI come from the germline V gene. The V and J ends lost 0 bases and 4 bases respectively, with 6 bases between them. The CDR3 is made up of 13 amino acids. The PCR contained 60 Vbeta and 13 Jbeta primers. Sequencing used immunoSEQ multiplex PCR; TCRdb keeps in-frame clones, though not all of them. The repertoire holds approximately 180,000 clones, with about 81% as singletons. This clonotype was obtained from a woman aged 25 to 39 in good health and CMV-seronegative. Sequencing was performed on PBMCs. The chain recombines TRBV6-5 with TRBJ1-1; no clear D gene. The CDR3: CASSYSLSTEAFF. DNA for the CDR3: TGTGCCAGCAGTTACTCCCTGAGCACTGAAGCTTTCTTT.